This T cell receptor beta chain was documented in a study of vaccination and CD4 T cells after COVID-19. Note on this clonotype: As yet, its antigen is unknown.

CDR1 and CDR2 (germline): SGHTA, FQGNSA. This CDR3 contains 15 residues. The V and J ends lost 1 base and 2 bases respectively, with 12 bases between them. Treatment defined: approximately 9-day PBMC culture with coronavirus spike peptide pools or control peptides (ViraFEST assay). Researchers used the Oncomine TCR Beta short-read assay to sequence DNA from cultured CD4+ T cells. The authors extracted genomic DNA from cultured CD4+ T cells. Each CDR3 protein gets one entry after TCRdb re-called the PCR reads with MiXCR. The sample records more than 10,000 distinct CDR3 sequences, approximately 74% being singletons.

This receptor was identified in a human donor who had recovered from COVID-19. Sequencing was performed on CD4+ T cells from blood, cultured in vitro. The chain is built from TRBV7-2 and TRBJ2-7, with D uncertain. CDR3 nucleotides: TGTGCCAGCAGCTTAGGCCCGGCTCAAACCTACGAGCAGTACTTC. This gives the protein CASSLGPAQTYEQYF.